One sample yielded the 21 T cell receptor beta chains listed below, sequenced in a study of blood T cell repertoires in COVID-19. Clones were sequenced by immunoSEQ multiplex PCR, and TCRdb holds only the in-frame ones, with some missing. The table includes over 250,000 clones, about nine tenths detected once. Sequenced material: peripheral blood. The receptors were gathered from a man aged 50-59 years with acute or convalescent COVID-19.

The rearrangement links TRBV11-2 to TRBJ2-5; tentative D call: TRBD1 (5 bases). Trimming took 3 bases from V and 2 from J, leaving 7 bases between them. CDR3 length: 13 amino acids. Germline assignment: CDR1 SGHAT and CDR2 FQNNGV. The CDR3 bases are TGTGCCAGCAGCTTGACAGTACAAGAGACCCAGTACTTC. Translating gives CASSLTVQETQYF. Using reference TRBV11-2 and TRBJ2-5 for the parts outside the CDR3, the full variable domain is EAGVAQSPRYKIIEKRQSVAFWCNPISGHATLYWYQQILGQGPKLLIQFQNNGVVDDSQLPKDRFSAERLKGVDSTLKIQPAKLEDSAVYLCASSLTVQETQYFGPGTRLLVL.

The sample holds one count of this clone. V gene TRBV30 combines with J gene TRBJ1-5; no clear D gene. Germline CDR1 is GTSNPN and CDR2 is SVGIG (reference sequence). This CDR3 comprises 15 residues. Trimming left V 2 bases short and J 4 bases short, with 15 bases between. The CDR3 DNA reads TGTGCCTGGAGTCGTTCCGGGATAGGTAATCAGCCCCAGCATTTT. Its protein product is CAWSRSGIGNQPQHF.

CDR3 region: CASTPRGEDHSPLHF. The DNA of the CDR3 is TGTGCCAGCACCCCTCGGGGAGAAGATCATTCACCCCTCCACTTT. The chain is built from TRBV4-2 and TRBJ1-6; no reliable D call. The germline V and J ends were trimmed by 7 bases and 8 bases, with 18 bases remaining between them. The CDR3 has 15 residues. Germline values: CDR1 LGHNA, CDR2 YNFKEQ.

This sequence joins TRBV3-1 (or the pseudogene TRBV3-2) and TRBJ1-1, with TRBD1 matching 9 bases. This CDR3 contains 15 residues. CDR1 is LGHDT and CDR2 is YNNKEL in the germline V gene (reference sequence). V was clipped by 4 bases and J by 4 bases; unmatched bases: 7. CDR3 protein: CASSRTGGDGTEAFF. The CDR3 nucleotides are TGTGCCAGCAGCCGAACAGGGGGCGATGGCACTGAAGCTTTCTTT.

The chain recombines TRBV9 with TRBJ1-4, with D possibly matching TRBD1 (6 bases). Trimming cost V 3 bases and J 7 bases, with 16 bases left between them. CDR3 length equals 15 residues. Germline lookup yields CDR1 SGDLS and CDR2 YYNGEE. CDR3 in amino acids: CASSAGTIGTEKLFF. In DNA form, the CDR3 reads TGTGCCAGCAGCGCCGGGACAATTGGGACTGAAAAACTGTTTTTT.

The chain links TRBV9 to TRBJ1-2, with D possibly being TRBD1 (5 bases). The germline gives CDR1 SGDLS, CDR2 YYNGEE. The V gene lost 4 bases and the J gene lost 4 bases, with 17 bases spanning the gap. The length of the CDR3 is 15 residues. The CDR3 coding sequence is TGTGCCAGCAGCCGTAGGGGAGGGAATCCCTATGGCTACACCTTC. Translating gives CASSRRGGNPYGYTF.

This clone was picked up one time. This chain links TRBV10-3 with TRBJ2-7; tentative D call: TRBD2 (6 bases). The germline V and J ends were trimmed by 0 bases and 0 bases, with 6 bases remaining between them. The CDR3 loop spans 14 amino acids. The V gene's germline CDR1 is ENHRY and CDR2 SYGVKD. The CDR3 bases are TGTGCCATCAGTGAGTCCGGGGGCTCCTACGAGCAGTACTTC. This encodes CAISESGGSYEQYF.

The genes are TRBV28 and TRBJ2-1; 9 nucleotides align to TRBD1. Germline V gene lookup returns CDR1 MDHEN and CDR2 SYDVKM. The CDR3 totals 13 residues. V shed 8 bases and J 7 bases; nucleotides not matched to a gene: 6. CDR3 sequence (DNA): TGTGCCAGCGGGGACAGGGAAAGGAATGAGCAGTTCTTC. Translation gives CASGDRERNEQFF.

On this clone itself: This likely stems from a read error, as it lies one base from a far larger clone. The rearrangement links TRBV25-1 to TRBJ2-7; possible D gene TRBD1, 5 bases. CDR3 size: 12 residues. Trimming removed 3 bases at V and 2 bases at J, with 5 bases between. CDR1 MGHDK and CDR2 SYGVNS come from the germline V gene. CDR3 region: CASSEDTYEQYF. The CDR3 region has the DNA TGTGCCAGCAGTGAGGACACCTACGAGCAGTACTTC.

This clone was observed a handful of times. One end of the junction does not line up with germline, which may come from a read error. This chain uses TRBV2 with TRBJ2-1, with 9 nucleotides matching TRBD2. Germline lookup yields CDR1 SNHLY and CDR2 FYNNEI. This CDR3 has 14 residues. The CDR3 region is CASKPGLAYNGQFF. The CDR3 nucleotides are TGTGCCAGCAAACCGGGACTAGCATACAATGGGCAGTTCTTC.

The genes are TRBV19 and TRBJ1-2; no clear D. This CDR3 comprises 13 residues. Germline V lookup: CDR1 LNHDA, CDR2 SQIVND (reference sequence). Trimming cost V 6 bases and J 3 bases, with 11 bases left between them. The CDR3 DNA follows: TGTGCCAGTAGCATTGGGCCGGACTATGGCTACACCTTC. This gives the protein CASSIGPDYGYTF.

This rearrangement joins TRBV19 to TRBJ1-2; D perhaps matches TRBD1 (5 bases). Germline loops: CDR1 LNHDA, CDR2 SQIVND (reference sequence). The CDR3 is 13 amino acids. Trimming cost V 6 bases and J 5 bases, with 13 bases left between them. The CDR3 nucleotides are TGTGCCAGTAGCCCTGGGGCAGCTTATGGCTACACCTTC. Translated: CASSPGAAYGYTF.

The V call is TRBV3-1 (or the pseudogene TRBV3-2), the J call TRBJ1-1; perhaps TRBD1 as D (5 bases). CDR1 is LGHDT, CDR2 YNNKEL, per germline (reference sequence). Deletions cut 4 bases from V and 6 bases from J, with 15 bases between. The CDR3 contains 14 residues. The CDR3 DNA reads TGTGCCAGCAGCCGACCCCAGGGAGGGGCTGAAGCTTTCTTT. This translates into CASSRPQGGAEAFF.

The chain employs TRBV5-1 and TRBJ1-2; D unclear. Germline CDR1 reads SGHRS; CDR2 reads YFSETQ. The CDR3 has 14 amino acids. V shed 0 bases and J shed 7 bases, with 13 bases lying between them. CDR3 residues: CASSLEGPGAGYTF. CDR3 DNA sequence: TGCGCCAGCAGCTTGGAGGGCCCGGGAGCTGGCTACACCTTC.

This chain links TRBV30 with TRBJ1-2; D perhaps matches TRBD1 (5 bases). Germline lookup yields CDR1 GTSNPN and CDR2 SVGIG (reference sequence). V gave up 5 bases and J gave up 1 base, with 17 bases separating them. The CDR3 spans 15 residues. CDR3 sequence: CAWGPAGSVNYGYTF. The CDR3 bases are TGTGCCTGGGGCCCGGCAGGGTCGGTTAACTATGGCTACACCTTC.

The V and J genes are TRBV12-5 and TRBJ1-5; weak D call: TRBD1 (6 bases). There are 15 residues in the CDR3. Between the trimmed V and J ends, which lost 7 bases and 2 bases, there was a span of 15 bases. Per germline, CDR1 LGHNT and CDR2 FRNRAP. The CDR3 sequence: CASAHRAGGNQPQHF. CDR3 coding DNA: TGTGCTAGTGCTCACAGGGCAGGGGGCAATCAGCCCCAGCATTTT.

The rearrangement joins TRBV27 to TRBJ2-7; 9 nucleotides agree with TRBD1. The CDR3 is made up of 14 amino acids. In germline, CDR1 is MNHEY, CDR2 SMNVEV (reference sequence). Germline trimming cut 6 bases from V and 2 bases from J; bases unmatched to any gene: 5. CDR3 sequence (DNA): TGTGCCAGCAGCCACAGGGGGCGAGCCTACGAGCAGTACTTC. This codes for CASSHRGRAYEQYF.

The rearrangement joins TRBV6-5 to TRBJ1-1, with 9 bases that match TRBD1. Germline trimming cut 2 bases from V and 5 bases from J; bases unmatched to any gene: 9. This CDR3 region has 16 residues. Germline V gene data show CDR1 as MNHEY and CDR2 as SVGAGI. The CDR3 DNA reads TGTGCCAGCAGTTACAGTACAGGGGGCTTCGATACTGAAGCTTTCTTT. It is translated as CASSYSTGGFDTEAFF.

The V and J genes are TRBV19 and TRBJ2-2; TRBD2 aligns across 7 bases. The length of the CDR3 is 17 residues. Germline V gene sequence: CDR1 LNHDA, CDR2 SQIVND (reference sequence). The junction had 8 bases not matched to a gene; V was cut back by 4 bases and J by 0 bases. The CDR3 DNA sequence: TGTGCCAGTAGTACTCAGTGGGGAGGGTCGAACACCGGGGAGCTGTTTTTT. This translates into CASSTQWGGSNTGELFF. Full variable domain (rest looked up from reference TRBV19 and TRBJ2-2): DGGITQSPKYLFRKEGQNVTLSCEQNLNHDAMYWYRQDPGQGLRLIYYSQIVNDFQKGDIAEGYSVSREKKESFPLTVTSAQKNPTAFYLCASSTQWGGSNTGELFFGEGSRLTVL.

The chain links TRBV6-1 to TRBJ1-2; a possible D gene is TRBD1 (6 bases). Germline CDR1 and CDR2: MNHNS and SASEGT. There are 14 residues in the CDR3. Trimming cost V 3 bases and J 8 bases, with 16 bases left between them. The CDR3 DNA is TGTGCCAGCAGTGACCGGGACACCATCTGGGGCTACACCTTC. It codes for CASSDRDTIWGYTF.

The chain recombines TRBV11-3 with TRBJ2-2; 8 bases align to TRBD1. CDR1 SGHNT and CDR2 YENEEA come from the germline V gene. V trimming: 5 bases; J trimming: 7 bases; junction bases outside the gene matches: 9. This CDR3 has 15 amino acids. Written as DNA, the CDR3 is TGTGCCAGCAGCCGTGACAGGGGTCACAACGGGGAGCTGTTTTTT. Protein product: CASSRDRGHNGELFF.